A single sample is the source of the 31 T cell receptor beta chains below, sequenced in a study of shared clonotypes between healthy human individuals. Sequenced by immunoSEQ multiplex PCR; TCRdb stores in-frame clones only, minus some. The sample contains roughly 2.1 million clones, around 93% of which appear only once. As defined, naive CD8 cells were CD45RO-negative and positively selected for CCR7, with terminally differentiated effector memory CD45RA+ cells excluded. The sequenced material came from naive CD8+ T cells from PBMCs. The receptors come from a man aged 18 to 35 in good health. Some clones in this sample may be carry-over from other donors' samples.

J is TRBJ2-5 and V is TRBV29-1; 7 bases line up with TRBD2. The CDR3 extends over 12 amino acids. CDR1 and CDR2 from the germline V gene are SQVTM and ANQGSEA. The V gene end was trimmed by 4 bases and the J gene end by 5 bases; junction bases not matched to a gene: 4. The CDR3 nucleotides read TGCAGCGTTGTTGGTAGCGGGGAGACCCAGTACTTC. Its protein product is CSVVGSGETQYF.

V usage is TRBV27 and J usage is TRBJ2-7, with a tentative D call TRBD1 (6 bases). Germline V gene sequence: CDR1 MNHEY, CDR2 SMNVEV (reference sequence). CDR3 length: 14 residues. The V and J ends lost 6 bases and 0 bases respectively, with 12 bases between them. CDR3 residues: CASRPGQHSYEQYF. DNA of the CDR3: TGTGCCAGCAGGCCAGGACAGCACTCCTACGAGCAGTACTTC.

The chain employs TRBV2 and TRBJ2-7, with a possible D match to TRBD2 (5 bases). The CDR3 consists of 13 residues. Trimming shortened V by 6 bases and J by 3 bases, and 12 bases separated the two germline ends. Germline V lookup: CDR1 SNHLY, CDR2 FYNNEI. The CDR3 loop reads CASRQLGFYEQYF. The CDR3, as DNA: TGTGCCAGCAGGCAACTAGGGTTCTACGAGCAGTACTTC.

The genes are TRBV6-6 and TRBJ1-5; 7 bases align to TRBD1. Trimming removed 5 bases from V and 6 bases from J; junction bases left unmatched: 7. CDR1 is MNHNY and CDR2 is SVGAGI in the germline V gene (reference sequence). The CDR3 is made up of 14 amino acids. The CDR3 is CASSLHRGVQPQHF. As DNA, the CDR3 is TGTGCCAGCAGTCTCCACAGGGGAGTTCAGCCCCAGCATTTT.

This sequence joins TRBV4-1 and TRBJ1-4, with 8 nucleotides matching TRBD1. Looked up from germline, CDR1 is MGHRA and CDR2 is YSYEKL. The length of the CDR3 is 13 residues. V lost 7 bases to trimming and J lost 7 bases; unmatched junction nucleotides: 5. The CDR3 DNA sequence: TGCGCCAGCATAGACAGGGGTACTGAAAAACTGTTTTTT. Its protein product is CASIDRGTEKLFF.

There are a few counts of this clone. This chain joins TRBV12-5 and TRBJ1-1; D gene ambiguous. Trimming shortened V by 6 bases and J by 6 bases, and 2 bases separated the two germline ends. This CDR3 comprises 9 residues. Per germline, CDR1 LGHNT and CDR2 FRNRAP. In DNA form, the CDR3 reads TGTGCTAGTGGGGCTGAAGCTTTCTTT. Translating it yields CASGAEAFF.

This sequence joins TRBV28 and TRBJ2-7; perhaps TRBD1 as D (5 bases). Germline V gene data show CDR1 as MDHEN and CDR2 as SYDVKM. The V end was cut by 7 bases, the J end by 2 bases, with 24 bases between. The CDR3 is 17 amino acids. CDR3: CASTTTVTPAGPYEQYF. In DNA form, the CDR3 reads TGTGCCAGCACAACGACAGTAACTCCGGCAGGTCCCTACGAGCAGTACTTC.

This clone was seen more than once but under ten times. J is TRBJ1-1 and V is TRBV19; 7 bases are shared with TRBD1. Trimming cost V 7 bases and J 7 bases; bases outside gene matches: 9. This CDR3 region has 13 residues. Germline values: CDR1 LNHDA, CDR2 SQIVND (reference sequence). The CDR3 DNA reads TGTGCCAGTATGAGTTGGGACAGAAGTGAAGCTTTCTTT. Translated, it gives CASMSWDRSEAFF.

V gene TRBV7-9 combines with J gene TRBJ2-7, with 14 bases that match TRBD2. This CDR3 comprises 17 residues. Germline V CDR1 and CDR2: SEHNR, FQNEAQ (reference sequence). The V gene end was trimmed by 5 bases and the J gene end by 4 bases; junction bases not matched to a gene: 10. The CDR3, as DNA: TGTGCCAGCAGCCTGGGACTAGCGGGAGTGGTAAGGTACGAGCAGTACTTC. Translated, it gives CASSLGLAGVVRYEQYF.

This chain links TRBV28 with TRBJ2-1, with 8 positions matching TRBD2. This CDR3 is built from 15 residues. Germline trimming cut 6 bases from V and 9 bases from J; bases unmatched to any gene: 13. The germline V gene encodes CDR1 MDHEN and CDR2 SYDVKM. In nucleotides, the CDR3 is TGTGCCAGCAGCTGTAAGTGGGCGGGAGGATGTGAGCAGTTCTTC. Its translation is CASSCKWAGGCEQFF.

The chain is built from TRBV27 and TRBJ1-5; D unresolved. V was cut by 4 bases and J by 7 bases, with 11 bases left in between. Germline V gene sequence: CDR1 MNHEY, CDR2 SMNVEV (reference sequence). CDR3 length equals 13 residues. The DNA of the CDR3 is TGTGCCAGCAGTTCGGCGAGATCACAGCCCCAGCATTTT. Its protein is CASSSARSQPQHF.

The V call is TRBV7-9, the J call TRBJ2-1; D unclear. The V end lost 1 base, the J end lost 0 bases, and 10 bases lay between the germline ends. Germline V gives CDR1 SEHNR, CDR2 FQNEAQ (reference sequence). The CDR3 extends over 16 amino acids. The CDR3 DNA follows: TGTGCCAGCAGCTTAGTGGGCTCCAGCTCCTACAATGAGCAGTTCTTC. Protein product: CASSLVGSSSYNEQFF.

In DNA form, the CDR3 reads TGTGCCAGCAGTTTAGACAGCCCGGAGACCCAGTACTTC. Amino acid sequence: CASSLDSPETQYF. The chain carries TRBV28 and TRBJ2-5; D possibly corresponds to TRBD1 (5 bases). The CDR3 totals 13 residues. Germline-derived CDR1 and CDR2 are MDHEN and SYDVKM. The germline V and J ends were trimmed by 2 bases and 5 bases, with 9 bases remaining between them.

The J gene is TRBJ2-5, the V gene TRBV6-1, with D tentatively TRBD1 (6 bases). Trimming took off 2 bases at V and 5 bases at J, with 9 bases between the two ends. This CDR3 region has 13 residues. Germline-derived CDR1 and CDR2 are MNHNS and SASEGT. CDR3 in DNA: TGTGCCAGCAGTGAACAGGGGCGGGAGACCCAGTACTTC. The encoded protein is CASSEQGRETQYF.

The V and J genes are TRBV19 and TRBJ1-1; the D is unclear. The CDR3 totals 14 residues. V lost 2 bases and J 10 bases, leaving 17 bases between the germline ends. Per germline, CDR1 LNHDA and CDR2 SQIVND (reference sequence). The CDR3 here is CASSISQGMPTAFF. CDR3 sequence (DNA): TGTGCCAGTAGTATATCTCAAGGGATGCCAACAGCTTTCTTT.

This chain joins TRBV29-1 and TRBJ2-1; possible D gene TRBD1, 5 bases. The CDR3 sequence is 16 residues long. Germline V lookup: CDR1 SQVTM, CDR2 ANQGSEA. V was pared by 1 base and J by 1 base, with 14 bases between. This CDR3 is CSVEGGRGRSYNEQFF. Here the CDR3 DNA reads TGCAGCGTTGAAGGTGGAAGGGGTAGGTCCTACAATGAGCAGTTCTTC.

The chain combines TRBV7-2 with TRBJ2-7; 9 bases match TRBD1. V was pared by 4 bases and J by 5 bases, with 15 bases of the junction left unmatched. The CDR3 runs 17 residues. Germline CDR1 is SGHTA and CDR2 is FQGNSA. Written as DNA, the CDR3 is TGTGCCAGCAGCTCCCCCCGGGGGGACAGGGTTATCGACGAGCAGTACTTC. Residues: CASSSPRGDRVIDEQYF. The full variable domain, completed using reference TRBV7-2 and TRBJ2-7, is GAGVSQSPSNKVTEKGKDVELRCDPISGHTALYWYRQSLGQGLEFLIYFQGNSAPDKSGLPSDRFSAERTGGSVSTLTIQRTQQEDSAVYLCASSSPRGDRVIDEQYFGPGTRLTVT.

The rearrangement links TRBV29-1 to TRBJ1-2; 8 bases align to TRBD1. From germline, CDR1 is SQVTM and CDR2 ANQGSEA. The ends lost 6 bases at V and 4 bases at J; junction bases unmatched: 10. The CDR3 extends over 14 amino acids. The CDR3 bases are TGCAGCGTCCTAGGACAGGGAAGTGCCTATGGCTACACCTTC. It translates to CSVLGQGSAYGYTF.

This chain links TRBV19 with TRBJ2-6; D gene unclear. Germline lookup yields CDR1 LNHDA and CDR2 SQIVND (reference sequence). The CDR3 sequence is 14 residues long. Trimming took 10 bases from V and 0 from J, leaving 10 bases between them. The DNA for the CDR3 is TGTGCCACCGCTGACCGCTCTGGGGCCAACGTCCTGACTTTC. It specifies CATADRSGANVLTF. Based on the CDR3 plus reference TRBV19 and TRBJ2-6, the full variable domain is DGGITQSPKYLFRKEGQNVTLSCEQNLNHDAMYWYRQDPGQGLRLIYYSQIVNDFQKGDIAEGYSVSREKKESFPLTVTSAQKNPTAFYLCATADRSGANVLTFGAGSRLTVL.

The chain carries TRBV14 and TRBJ1-4, with 7 bases lining up with TRBD1. V lost 4 bases and J lost 3; bases outside the gene matches: 11. The CDR3 has 17 amino acids. CDR1 is SGHDN and CDR2 is FVKESK in the germline V gene. The CDR3, as DNA: TGTGCCAGCAGCCGCCCTCTAAGGGGACAGCCTAATGAAAAACTGTTTTTT. Translation: CASSRPLRGQPNEKLFF.

This clone was detected only once. This chain joins TRBV2 and TRBJ2-1; TRBD2 is a possible D gene (6 bases). This CDR3 spans 16 amino acids. Trimming took off 3 bases at V and 6 bases at J, with 18 bases between the two ends. CDR1 and CDR2 from the germline V gene are SNHLY and FYNNEI. The CDR3 DNA is TGTGCCAGCAGTGAGACGGCTAGCGCTCACCCCAATGAGCAGTTCTTC. Its translation is CASSETASAHPNEQFF.

The J gene is TRBJ1-2, the V gene TRBV27; D might be TRBD1 (6 bases). Germline CDR1 and CDR2: MNHEY and SMNVEV (reference sequence). V lost 10 bases and J lost 6, with 18 bases in between. The CDR3 spans 13 residues. DNA of the CDR3: TGTGCCACCAGAGGAAGGGGGAGTCATGGCTACACCTTC. It is translated as CATRGRGSHGYTF.

Concerning this clone itself: Other DNA sequences in the same sample also yield this CDR3. V gene TRBV4-3 combines with J gene TRBJ2-1, with D possibly TRBD2 on 5 matching bases. Germline lookup yields CDR1 LGHNA and CDR2 YSLEER. The length of the CDR3 is 14 residues. The V gene lost 0 bases and the J gene lost 4 bases, with 7 bases spanning the gap. The CDR3 here is CASSQEADYNEQFF. CDR3 nucleotides: TGCGCCAGCAGCCAAGAAGCGGATTACAATGAGCAGTTCTTC.

V gene TRBV5-8 combines with J gene TRBJ1-1; D possibly corresponds to TRBD1 (5 bases). This CDR3 region has 18 residues. CDR1 is SGHTS and CDR2 is YDEGEE in the germline V gene. V was cut by 4 bases and J by 2 bases, with 24 bases left in between. The CDR3 sequence: CASSNSIWAVGANTEAFF. DNA for the CDR3: TGTGCCAGCAGCAATTCCATATGGGCCGTCGGGGCCAACACTGAAGCTTTCTTT.

CDR3 in DNA: TGTGCCAGCAGCCCCACGGGACAGCACACCGGGGAGCTGTTTTTT. It translates to CASSPTGQHTGELFF. J is TRBJ2-2 and V is TRBV7-9; 7 nucleotides agree with TRBD1. CDR3 size: 15 residues. The ends lost 5 bases at V and 3 bases at J; junction bases unmatched: 6. The V gene's germline CDR1 is SEHNR and CDR2 FQNEAQ (reference sequence).

J is TRBJ1-1 and V is TRBV9, with TRBD1 matching over 10 bases. Trimming cost V 0 bases and J 3 bases; bases outside gene matches: 2. Germline V CDR1 and CDR2: SGDLS, YYNGEE. This CDR3 is built from 15 residues. CDR3 residues: CASSVGGQGHTEAFF. The CDR3 nucleotides read TGTGCCAGCAGCGTAGGGGGACAGGGGCACACTGAAGCTTTCTTT.

This clone showed up just a few times. The sample has other DNA sequences that encode this CDR3 too. The V gene is TRBV7-9, the J gene TRBJ2-7, with unresolved D. This CDR3 is built from 13 residues. The V gene's germline CDR1 is SEHNR and CDR2 FQNEAQ (reference sequence). V dropped 3 bases and J dropped 0 bases, with 6 bases sitting between them. The chain's CDR3 is CASSFGVSYEQYF. The CDR3 nucleotides read TGTGCCAGCAGCTTTGGGGTCTCCTACGAGCAGTACTTC.

The chain is built from TRBV4-1 and TRBJ1-6, with 8 bases identical to TRBD1. Germline CDR1 and CDR2: MGHRA and YSYEKL. V lost 2 bases and J lost 2; bases outside the gene matches: 11. The CDR3 is 19 residues long. CDR3 nucleotides: TGCGCCAGCAGCCAAACTTGGGGGGACAGGAACGCCTATAATTCACCCCTCCACTTT. It encodes CASSQTWGDRNAYNSPLHF.

V usage is TRBV6-5 and J usage is TRBJ2-1; 9 nucleotides line up with TRBD1. Germline V gene lookup returns CDR1 MNHEY and CDR2 SVGAGI. CDR3 length: 15 amino acids. Trimming took 0 bases from V and 6 from J; bases not matched to a gene: 3. CDR3 in amino acids: CASSYSLDRGNEQFF. The CDR3 bases are TGTGCCAGCAGTTACTCGCTGGACAGGGGCAATGAGCAGTTCTTC.

The chain couples TRBV28 to TRBJ2-2; D gene ambiguous. The CDR3 length is 15 residues. The germline V and J ends were trimmed by 6 bases and 4 bases, with 15 bases remaining between them. In germline, CDR1 is MDHEN, CDR2 SYDVKM. The CDR3 DNA sequence: TGTGCCAGCAGGCAGCCCGACTCATTCACCGGGGAGCTGTTTTTT. Translating gives CASRQPDSFTGELFF. Complete variable domain (other parts from reference TRBV28 and TRBJ2-2): DVKVTQSSRYLVKRTGEKVFLECVQDMDHENMFWYRQDPGLGLRLIYFSYDVKMKEKGDIPEGYSVSREKKERFSLILESASTNQTSMYLCASRQPDSFTGELFFGEGSRLTVL.

The rearrangement joins TRBV6-1 to TRBJ1-2; 8 nucleotides match TRBD1. The CDR3 loop spans 17 amino acids. The germline V gene encodes CDR1 MNHNS and CDR2 SASEGT. V was pared by 4 bases and J by 3 bases, with 13 bases of the junction left unmatched. The CDR3 DNA reads as TGTGCCAGCAGTGGCCTCGGACAGGGCGATAGGTACTATGGCTACACCTTC. It specifies CASSGLGQGDRYYGYTF.